Each of the 19 T cell receptor beta chains below was sequenced from the same sample in a study of blood T cell repertoires in COVID-19. Libraries were prepared by immunoSEQ multiplex PCR; TCRdb keeps only in-frame clonotypes and omits some of them. The sample shows 250,000 to 350,000 clones, roughly four fifths of them seen only once. The sequencing sample was made of peripheral blood. These receptors were collected from a person aged 70 to 79 with COVID-19, enrolled during active disease.

V and J are TRBV19 and TRBJ1-3; perhaps TRBD1 as D (5 bases). Germline CDR1 reads LNHDA; CDR2 reads SQIVND (reference sequence). Trimming stripped 7 bases from V and 0 bases from J, with 22 bases between. The CDR3 covers 18 residues. The CDR3 nucleotides read TGTGCCAGTACCTCGCGGGGAGGAGGGGCGCTCTCTGGAAACACCATATATTTT. This encodes CASTSRGGGALSGNTIYF.

V usage is TRBV20-1 and J usage is TRBJ2-1; perhaps TRBD2 as D (5 bases). This CDR3 has 11 amino acids. Germline loops: CDR1 DFQATT, CDR2 SNEGSKA (reference sequence). Trimming removed 6 bases from V and 6 bases from J, with 9 bases in between. For the CDR3, the DNA is TGCAGTGCCAGGACTGTCAATGAGCAGTTCTTC. As protein: CSARTVNEQFF.

The rearrangement links TRBV4-3 to TRBJ1-1; D unresolved. Trimming stripped 2 bases from V and 3 bases from J, with 16 bases between. The length of the CDR3 is 16 residues. CDR1 is LGHNA and CDR2 is YSLEER in the germline V gene. CDR3 loop: CASSQRTGGFYTEAFF. The DNA for the CDR3 is TGCGCCAGCAGCCAACGGACGGGCGGGTTTTACACTGAAGCTTTCTTT.

The J gene is TRBJ2-5, the V gene TRBV2; TRBD2 is a possible D gene (5 bases). V was cut by 2 bases and J by 7 bases, with 8 bases left in between. Germline V gene sequence: CDR1 SNHLY, CDR2 FYNNEI. The CDR3 length is 12 residues. The CDR3 coding sequence is TGTGCCAGCAGTGAAAATGCGGGGACCCAGTACTTC. Residues: CASSENAGTQYF.

V gene TRBV19 combines with J gene TRBJ1-5, with unresolved D. The CDR3 contains 13 residues. Germline V lookup: CDR1 LNHDA, CDR2 SQIVND (reference sequence). V was shortened by 8 bases and J by 6 bases, with 14 bases between the two germline ends. CDR3 protein: CASAPAAGQPQHF. CDR3 DNA: TGTGCCAGTGCACCAGCCGCGGGTCAGCCCCAGCATTTT.

The V call is TRBV7-2, the J call TRBJ2-1; 11 positions agree with TRBD2. CDR1 and CDR2 (germline): SGHTA, FQGNSA. There are 16 residues in the CDR3. J lost 3 bases, V lost 6 bases, and 7 bases had no gene match. The CDR3 here is CASRQGLAVHYNEQFF. The DNA for the CDR3 is TGTGCCAGCAGACAGGGACTAGCGGTCCACTACAATGAGCAGTTCTTC.

This clone turned up a few times. The genes are TRBV7-7 and TRBJ2-2, with TRBD1 matching over 11 bases. The germline V gene has CDR1 SSHAT and CDR2 FNYEAQ (reference sequence). Losses at the gene ends were 5 bases for V and 7 bases for J; bases not matched to a gene: 6. The CDR3 contains 15 residues. The CDR3 DNA is TGTGCCAGCAGCCCAGGGACAGGGGGAGTCGGGGAGCTGTTTTTT. As protein: CASSPGTGGVGELFF.

V usage is TRBV29-1 and J usage is TRBJ1-2, with a possible D match to TRBD1 (5 bases). The CDR3 has 14 residues. Germline V gene sequence: CDR1 SQVTM, CDR2 ANQGSEA. Trimming removed 4 bases at V and 0 bases at J, with 12 bases between. CDR3 amino acids: CSVVRDRPNYGYTF. The CDR3 region has the DNA TGCAGCGTTGTTCGAGACAGACCTAACTATGGCTACACCTTC.

The rearrangement uses TRBV7-2 and TRBJ1-5; no reliable D call. Trimming stripped 5 bases from V and 2 bases from J, with 10 bases between. The CDR3 loop spans 14 amino acids. Per the germline V gene, CDR1 is SGHTA and CDR2 is FQGNSA. The CDR3 loop is CASSRGSGNQPQHF. The CDR3 DNA is TGTGCCAGCAGCCGGGGAAGCGGCAATCAGCCCCAGCATTTT.

Here the CDR3 reads CASSRGANEKLFF. Here the CDR3 DNA reads TGTGCCAGCTCACGGGGGGCTAATGAAAAACTGTTTTTT. The gene calls are TRBV18 and TRBJ1-4; tentative D call: TRBD1 (5 bases). CDR1 is KGHSH and CDR2 is LQKENI in the germline V gene. Trimming stripped 4 bases from V and 3 bases from J, with 6 bases between. CDR3 length: 13 amino acids.

CDR3 nucleotide sequence: TGTGCCAGCAGTGTCGCCAGGGATCAATACGAGCAGTACTTC. Protein: CASSVARDQYEQYF. The chain links TRBV6-6 to TRBJ2-7, with D tentatively TRBD1 (5 bases). The CDR3 has 14 amino acids. CDR1 MNHNY and CDR2 SVGAGI come from the germline V gene (reference sequence). Trimming pared 5 bases from V and 4 bases from J, leaving 15 bases between.

The chain joins TRBV28 to TRBJ2-3, with 9 bases fitting TRBD2. Trimming cost V 4 bases and J 1 base; bases outside gene matches: 6. This CDR3 is 16 amino acids long. Germline V lookup: CDR1 MDHEN, CDR2 SYDVKM. This CDR3 is CASSSRGGAGTDTQYF. The CDR3 nucleotides read TGTGCCAGCAGTTCACGCGGGGGGGCCGGCACAGATACGCAGTATTTT.

V gene TRBV2 combines with J gene TRBJ2-5; TRBD1 agrees at 7 bases. Germline V gene lookup returns CDR1 SNHLY and CDR2 FYNNEI. The CDR3 contains 16 residues. With 6 bases clipped from V and 2 bases from J, the junction kept 12 bases outside the gene matches. The CDR3 sequence is CASRREGTAVQETQYF. In DNA form, the CDR3 reads TGTGCCAGCAGGCGTGAAGGGACAGCCGTTCAAGAGACCCAGTACTTC.

The chain carries TRBV21-1 and TRBJ2-1; the table's D call, TRBD2, has no DNA check behind it. TRBV21-1 is termed a pseudogene. The CDR3 runs 13 residues. This CDR3 is CASSKSWRRVQFF. CDR3 bases: TGTGCCAGCAGCAAATCCTGGAGGAGAGTACAGTTCTTC.

The rearrangement uses TRBV27 and TRBJ2-7; D might be TRBD2 (6 bases). The CDR3 extends over 14 amino acids. The ends were cut back, 5 bases at V and 4 bases at J, with 15 bases in the middle. Germline-derived CDR1 and CDR2 are MNHEY and SMNVEV (reference sequence). CDR3 sequence reads: CASSPVAGPYEQYF. Here the CDR3 DNA reads TGTGCCAGCAGTCCCGTTGCGGGGCCTTACGAGCAGTACTTC.

The chain combines TRBV5-4 with TRBJ1-1; D gene ambiguous. V was trimmed by 3 bases and J by 2 bases, leaving 8 bases between them. This CDR3 has 13 residues. Germline V gene lookup returns CDR1 SGHNT and CDR2 YYREEE (reference sequence). The CDR3 here is CASSSVLNTEAFF. The CDR3 DNA follows: TGTGCCAGCAGCTCAGTTCTTAACACTGAAGCTTTCTTT.

The rearrangement links TRBV27 to TRBJ2-1; 7 bases map to TRBD2. The CDR3 runs 14 residues. Unmatched junction bases numbered 8, after V lost 5 bases and J lost 7 bases. Germline V gene sequence: CDR1 MNHEY, CDR2 SMNVEV (reference sequence). CDR3: CASSLKPRGNEQFF. DNA of the CDR3: TGTGCCAGCAGTCTCAAACCGCGGGGGAATGAGCAGTTCTTC.

To note about this clone: Distinct nucleotide sequences in the sample also encode this CDR3. The V gene is TRBV5-1, the J gene TRBJ2-5, with 8 bases aligning to TRBD2. The V gene end was trimmed by 2 bases and the J gene end by 3 bases; junction bases not matched to a gene: 3. The CDR3 contains 14 residues. The germline V gene encodes CDR1 SGHRS and CDR2 YFSETQ. DNA for the CDR3: TGCGCCAGCAGCTTAGCGGGGGCCGAAGAGACCCAGTACTTC. Translated, it gives CASSLAGAEETQYF.

The V call is TRBV7-2, the J call TRBJ2-7; D might be TRBD1 (6 bases). V was shortened by 0 bases and J by 3 bases, with 12 bases between the two germline ends. The CDR3 length is 15 residues. Germline V gives CDR1 SGHTA, CDR2 FQGNSA. CDR3 bases: TGTGCCAGCAGCTTAGCGCAGGGGACCAACTACGAGCAGTACTTC. It yields the protein CASSLAQGTNYEQYF. The whole variable domain, filled in from reference TRBV7-2 and TRBJ2-7, reads GAGVSQSPSNKVTEKGKDVELRCDPISGHTALYWYRQSLGQGLEFLIYFQGNSAPDKSGLPSDRFSAERTGGSVSTLTIQRTQQEDSAVYLCASSLAQGTNYEQYFGPGTRLTVT.